What follows describes a single T cell receptor beta chain. What it binds is unknown. What was sequenced were expressed TCRB transcripts, since all of the isolated RNA had been reverse transcribed. Repertoires were generated with immunoSEQ multiplex PCR, while TCRdb's copy carries only in-frame clones and drops some. The sample carries more than 150,000 clones, about 13% recorded once. CD4+ cells of the naive, central memory, regulatory and stem cell-like memory types were sorted via CD45RO/CCR7/CD25/CD127/CD95/CD27. Purities over 95% were achieved in all sorted populations. This sample is part of a study of beta chain features in type 1 diabetes. Overall study results and limits: More deletions and fewer insertions at VDJ junctions were found in patients with type 1 diabetes.

This CDR3 has 14 amino acids. V trimming: 3 bases; J trimming: 8 bases; junction bases outside the gene matches: 9. Looked up from germline, CDR1 is KGHSH and CDR2 is LQKENI. The clonotype comes from a woman under 30 in good health. The sequencing sample was made of central memory CD4+ T cells from blood. The V call is TRBV18, the J call TRBJ1-1; 7 nucleotides agree with TRBD1. CDR3: CASSPATGTSEAFF. The CDR3 DNA reads as TGTGCCAGCTCACCGGCGACAGGGACGAGCGAAGCTTTCTTT.